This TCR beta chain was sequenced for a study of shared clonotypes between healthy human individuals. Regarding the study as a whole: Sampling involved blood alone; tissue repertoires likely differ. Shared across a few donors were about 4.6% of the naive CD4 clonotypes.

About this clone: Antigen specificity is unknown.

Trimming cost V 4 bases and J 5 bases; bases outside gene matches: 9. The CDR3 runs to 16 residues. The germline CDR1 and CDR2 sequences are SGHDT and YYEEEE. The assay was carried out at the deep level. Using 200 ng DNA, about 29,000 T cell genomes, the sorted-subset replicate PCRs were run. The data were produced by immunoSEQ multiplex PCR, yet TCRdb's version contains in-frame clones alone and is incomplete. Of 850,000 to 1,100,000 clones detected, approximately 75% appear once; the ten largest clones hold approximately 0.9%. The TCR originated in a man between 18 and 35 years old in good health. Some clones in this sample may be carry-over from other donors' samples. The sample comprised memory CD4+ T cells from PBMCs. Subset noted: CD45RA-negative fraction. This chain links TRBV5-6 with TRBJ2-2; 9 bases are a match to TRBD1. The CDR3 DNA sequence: TGTGCCAGCAGCACCCCGGGACAGGGTAGAACCGGGGAGCTGTTTTTT. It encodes CASSTPGQGRTGELFF.